A single T cell receptor (beta chain) is shown here with its context. The antigen this receptor binds is unknown. One base away there is no much larger clone; base qualities are not given. From the germline V gene, CDR1 is MNHEY and CDR2 is SVGAGI. The cysteine opens and the phenylalanine closes a CDR3 of 15 amino acids. Of the read, only the CDR3 DNA is kept; its 45 bases are in frame from base 1. V is pruned by 2 bases and J by 3 bases, leaving 4 bases of the junction without a gene match. This sample was taken from a study of T cell clones after liver transplantation (dated by TCRdb to about 2019). Regarding the study in general: Samples were obtained from ITN030ST, a randomized trial in which withdrawal of immunosuppression was attempted within 2 years of liver transplantation. Donor-reactive T cell clones were identified using TCRbeta sequencing after a pre-transplant mixed lymphocyte reaction and were then followed in post-transplant blood. Third party-reactive TCRbeta sequences were also identified from pre-transplant MLRs to serve as an antigen-independent comparator for donor-reactive sequences. Of the eight recipients, three were HCV-positive, while the remaining recipients had been transplanted for non-autoimmune, non-viral indications. Until randomization at 12-24 months post-transplant, subjects were given standard immunosuppression, with no induction therapy. Tolerance meant complete immunosuppression withdrawal for at least one year without liver enzymes rising beyond twice the upper limit of normal. Blood samples were collected pre-transplant, pre-randomization before withdrawal, and post-randomization after either full withdrawal or failed withdrawal. Of the 8 liver transplant recipients making up the studied cohort, 3 were classified as tolerant and 5 as non-tolerant.

High-throughput TCRbeta CDR3 sequencing of frozen genomic DNA was performed by immunoSEQ, including PCR amplification, mapping, bias correction and internal controls. On the study's bioinformatics: Productive rearrangements were kept, and unique TCRbeta sequences were defined by CDR3 nucleotide sequence plus V and J gene. For a sequence to be called donor-reactive, it needed a frequency of at least 0.01% and at least 5-fold expansion in CFSE-low cells compared with unstimulated pre-transplant cells. To ensure at least 90% detection power, minimum frequency thresholds were set for each subject based on that subject's lowest-template unstimulated sample. Jensen-Shannon divergence between the top 1000 TCRbeta sequences post- versus pre-transplant served as the measure of repertoire turnover. Two-sided Fisher's exact tests were used to test for changes in the detection of donor-reactive sequences. TCRdb took over this immuneACCESS table, retaining in-frame rearrangements with V and J assigned. Such tables are incomplete; in checked studies, under half of the missing clones stem from an unresolved V gene, and the remainder is unexplained. The V and J calls and clone size were taken over from that table, and D and trimming were inferred from the DNA. The sample includes around 110,000 clones, with about nine tenths observed a single time. The ten top clones hold 0.83% of the sample.

Unstimulated PBMCs, after thawing, were stained for CD3, CD4 and CD8 and then FACS-sorted into CD3+CD4+ and CD3+CD8+ populations. All 8 studied subjects were randomized to withdrawal of immunosuppression. Genomic DNA was isolated with the Qiagen DNeasy Blood and Tissue Kit. The investigation overall reported the following: Once repertoire turnover was taken into account, donor-reactive detection showed a significant reduction for CD4 in 7 of 8 subjects and for CD8 in 8 of 8. Because of small, heterogeneous patient numbers and non-standardized post-transplant time points, the conclusions were only preliminary. Circulating donor-reactive CD4 TCRbeta sequences fell significantly post-transplant in most of the 8 subjects, irrespective of tolerance or HCV status. In two subjects, low numbers of available donor cells limited the measurable donor-reactive repertoire. Donor-reactive sequences decreased more than third party-reactive sequences, which suggests partial antigen-specific deletion that was not related to withdrawal success. Without allograft tissue specimens, donor-reactive T cells may have migrated into the graft rather than being deleted.

The source is a human patient who received a liver transplant. After a transplant, some T cells may have been passed on by the graft donor. Here the sequenced sample was CD4+ T cells from blood, taken 12 months after liver transplant. Recombination linked TRBV6-5 to TRBJ1-1, and TRBD1 matches 9 of the central bases. At the DNA level, the sequence is TGTGCCAGCAGTTACATCCGGACAGGGGACACTGAAGCTTTCTTT. This yields the protein CASSYIRTGDTEAFF.